The sequence of this T cell receptor beta chain was determined in a study of shared clonotypes between healthy human individuals. The method was immunoSEQ multiplex PCR; TCRdb's version includes in-frame clones alone and lacks a portion of them. The sample shows 2 million to 2.5 million clones, under 97% of them seen only once. CDR1 is LGHNA and CDR2 is YSLEER in the germline V gene. J was trimmed by 4 bases and V by 4 bases; bases with no gene match: 11. The CDR3 extends over 17 amino acids. Sequencing was performed on naive CD4+ T cells sorted from blood. Subset of the sample: CD45RA+ positively selected. The J gene is TRBJ2-5, the V gene TRBV4-3, with 11 bases matching TRBD2. This clonotype originated in a man aged 18 to 35 in good health. The DNA for the CDR3 is TGCGCCAGCAGCCTAAACTATCTCGGACTAGCGGGAGAGACCCAGTACTTC. Its protein product is CASSLNYLGLAGETQYF.